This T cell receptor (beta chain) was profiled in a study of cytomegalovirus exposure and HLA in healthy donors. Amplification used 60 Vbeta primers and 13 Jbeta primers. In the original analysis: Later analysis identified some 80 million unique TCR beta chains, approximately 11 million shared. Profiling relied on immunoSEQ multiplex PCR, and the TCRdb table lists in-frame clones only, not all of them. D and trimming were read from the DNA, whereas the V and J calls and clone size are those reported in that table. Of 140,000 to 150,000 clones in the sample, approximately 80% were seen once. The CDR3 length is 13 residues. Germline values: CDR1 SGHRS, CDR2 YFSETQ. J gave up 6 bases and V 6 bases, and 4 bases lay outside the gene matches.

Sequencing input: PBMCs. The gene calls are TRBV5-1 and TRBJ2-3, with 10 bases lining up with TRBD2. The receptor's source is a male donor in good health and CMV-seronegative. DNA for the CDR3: TGCGCCAGCACTAGCGGGGGAGGTGATACGCAGTATTTT. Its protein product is CASTSGGGDTQYF. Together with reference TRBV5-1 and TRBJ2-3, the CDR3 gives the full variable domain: KAGVTQTPRYLIKTRGQQVTLSCSPISGHRSVSWYQQTPGQGLQFLFEYFSETQRNKGNFPGRFSGRQFSNSRSEMNVSTLELGDSALYLCASTSGGGDTQYFGPGTRLTVL.